A selection of T cell receptor beta chains follows, all from one sample in a study of post-analysis software for immune sequencing data. TCRdb independently ran MiXCR on the PCR reads; one entry per CDR3 protein. The sample holds 600,000 to 700,000 distinct CDR3 sequences; approximately 60% are singletons and the top ten take 10% to 12%. The sequencing input was blood. The receptors were gathered from a girl aged 2 to 9 with multiple sclerosis. Both conserved end residues are part of each CDR3. A D gene is named only where the DNA matches it firmly. Clone size is shown for a subset of rows, as once, few, many or a class of expanded clone.

size	J	D	V	DNA	CDR3
.	TRBJ2-3	.	TRBV6-5	TGTGCCACCAGGCCGGGTACTAGGAGCACAGATACGCAGTATTTT	CATRPGTRSTDTQYF
.	TRBJ2-7	TRBD2	TRBV27	TGTGCCAGCAGTTTGAGGCGGGAGTACAACGAGCAGTACTTC	CASSLRREYNEQYF
once	TRBJ1-6	.	TRBV2	TGTGCCAACCAAAGGGACCAGGGTAATTCACCCCTCCACTTT	CANQRDQGNSPLHF
few	TRBJ2-7	TRBD2	TRBV29-1	TGCAGCGTTGAGTTGGGACTAGCGGGAGTGGTGGGGGAGCAGTACTTC	CSVELGLAGVVGEQYF
.	TRBJ2-3	TRBD2	TRBV7-2	TGTGCCAGCAGCTTCGTACGGGGGGGCAGGAGCACAGATACGCAGTATTTT	CASSFVRGGRSTDTQYF
few	TRBJ1-2	.	TRBV12-3/TRBV12-4	TGTGCCAGCAGTCCCGACGACCAGGGCTACACCTTC	CASSPDDQGYTF
.	TRBJ1-2	TRBD1	TRBV20-1	TGCAGTGCTAGAAAGAGTGGACAGGGGACTTTTAACTATGGCTACACCTTC	CSARKSGQGTFNYGYTF
.	TRBJ2-3	TRBD2	TRBV7-6	TGTGCCAGCAGCCGGGGGGGCAGAGAGACAGATACGCAGTATTTT	CASSRGGRETDTQYF
.	TRBJ1-1	.	TRBV12-5	TGTGCTAGTGGTCGGTACGCTGAAGCTTTCTTT	CASGRYAEAFF
.	TRBJ2-1	TRBD2	TRBV20-1	TGCAGTGCTAGACCGGGACTAGCGTGCAATGAGCAGTTCTTC	CSARPGLACNEQFF
.	TRBJ1-1	TRBD1	TRBV6-6	TGTGCCAGCAGTTCGACAGGGGCGGGTGAAGCTTTCTTT	CASSSTGAGEAFF
.	TRBJ2-1	.	TRBV29-1	TGCAGCGTTGAGGGTCTGACTAGACACTCCTACAATGAGCAGTTCTTC	CSVEGLTRHSYNEQFF
.	TRBJ1-2	.	TRBV30	TGTGCCTCCCTCAGGGGCCTAGGGGGCTACACCTTC	CASLRGLGGYTF
once	TRBJ2-5	TRBD1	TRBV28	TGTGCCCGCATCCCAGGGGGCCCCCAAGAGACCCAGTACTTC	CARIPGGPQETQYF
few	TRBJ2-5	TRBD1	TRBV7-2	TGTGCCAGCAGCCATTCCGGGACAGAAGAGACCCAGTACTTC	CASSHSGTEETQYF
.	TRBJ2-4	TRBD2	TRBV19	TGTGCCAGTAGTATAGGCGATGCGGGGGGGCTAGGCATTCAGTACTTC	CASSIGDAGGLGIQYF
few	TRBJ2-5	.	TRBV5-1	TGCGCCAGCAGCTTGCTGGGGTCGTGGCAAGAGACCCAGTACTTC	CASSLLGSWQETQYF
.	TRBJ2-5	.	TRBV6-1	TGTGCCAGCAGTGAGACCACCACCGCGCGGGAGACCCAGTACTTC	CASSETTTARETQYF
.	TRBJ2-1	TRBD2	TRBV6-6	TGTGCCAGCCGGGGGGGGCGGTACAATGAGCAGTTCTTC	CASRGGRYNEQFF
.	TRBJ1-2	TRBD1	TRBV29-1	TGCAGCGGGACAGGGGGAGCTGACTATGGCTACACCTTC	CSGTGGADYGYTF
.	TRBJ2-1	.	TRBV7-8	TGTGCCAGCAGCTTAGTAGGGACCCCCAACTACAATGAGCAGTTCTTC	CASSLVGTPNYNEQFF
.	TRBJ2-1	.	TRBV20-1	TGCAGTGCTAGAGTGTCTCAGGGGGGGAATGAGCAGTTCTTC	CSARVSQGGNEQFF
.	TRBJ2-5	.	TRBV11-2	TGTGCCAGCAGCTTACTCGCGTCCCCAGAGACCCAGTACTTC	CASSLLASPETQYF
.	TRBJ2-4	TRBD2	TRBV6-1	TGTGCCAGCAGCCCAAACTCGCCACTGGGCGGGGGGAGGTTCAGCATTCAGTACTTC	CASSPNSPLGGGRFSIQYF
.	TRBJ2-1	TRBD2	TRBV9	TGTGCCAGCAGCGTAGCGGCGGGAGGCTACAATGAGCAGTTCTTC	CASSVAAGGYNEQFF
.	TRBJ1-4	.	TRBV6-1	TGTGCCAGCAGCCGGGGAGATGCAACTAATGAAAAACTGTTTTTT	CASSRGDATNEKLFF
.	TRBJ2-6	.	TRBV7-9	TGTGCCAGCAGCCCCGGGAACTCTGGGGCCAACGTCCTGACTTTC	CASSPGNSGANVLTF